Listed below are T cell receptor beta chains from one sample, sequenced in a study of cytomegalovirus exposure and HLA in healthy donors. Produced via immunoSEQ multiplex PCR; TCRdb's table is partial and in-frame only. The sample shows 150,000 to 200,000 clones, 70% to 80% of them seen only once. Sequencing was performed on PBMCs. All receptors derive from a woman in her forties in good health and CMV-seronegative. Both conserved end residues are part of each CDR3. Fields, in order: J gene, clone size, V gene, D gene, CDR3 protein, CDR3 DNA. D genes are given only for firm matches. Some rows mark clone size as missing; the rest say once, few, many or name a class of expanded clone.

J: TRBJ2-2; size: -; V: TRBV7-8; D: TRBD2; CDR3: CASSSRNSGGAGGELFF; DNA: TGTGCCAGCAGCTCCCGGAATAGCGGGGGGGCGGGCGGGGAGCTGTTTTTT
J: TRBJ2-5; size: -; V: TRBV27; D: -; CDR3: CASSSGAKETQYF; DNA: TGTGCCAGCAGTTCGGGAGCTAAAGAGACCCAGTACTTC
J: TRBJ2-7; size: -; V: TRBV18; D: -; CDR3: CASSPTQASYEQYF; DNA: TGTGCCAGCTCACCCACCCAAGCGTCCTACGAGCAGTACTTC
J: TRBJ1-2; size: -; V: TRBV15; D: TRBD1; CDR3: CATSRAGGAYGYTF; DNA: TGTGCCACCAGCAGGGCAGGGGGAGCCTATGGCTACACCTTC
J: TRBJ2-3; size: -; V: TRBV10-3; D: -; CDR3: CAISENPGARADTQYF; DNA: TGTGCCATCAGTGAGAATCCAGGGGCACGCGCAGATACGCAGTATTTT
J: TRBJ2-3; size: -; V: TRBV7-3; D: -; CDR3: CASSLEATGTQYF; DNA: TGTGCCAGCAGCTTAGAAGCGACTGGTACGCAGTATTTT
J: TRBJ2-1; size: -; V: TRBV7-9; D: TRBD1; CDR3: CASNGQGYNEQFF; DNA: TGTGCCAGCAACGGACAGGGCTACAATGAGCAGTTCTTC
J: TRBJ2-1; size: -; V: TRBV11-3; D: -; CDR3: CASSSQGIEQFF; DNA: TGTGCCAGCAGCTCACAGGGTATTGAGCAGTTCTTC
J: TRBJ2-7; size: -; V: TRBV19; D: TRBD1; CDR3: CASSINLDRDYEQYF; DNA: TGTGCCAGTAGTATAAATTTGGACAGGGACTACGAGCAGTACTTC
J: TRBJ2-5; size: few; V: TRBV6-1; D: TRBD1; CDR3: CASITGGSGAQYF; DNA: TGTGCCAGCATCACAGGGGGGTCGGGGGCCCAGTACTTC
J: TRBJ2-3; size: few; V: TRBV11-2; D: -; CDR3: CASSSGPGMYTDTQYF; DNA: TGTGCCAGCAGCTCGGGTCCCGGGATGTACACAGATACGCAGTATTTT
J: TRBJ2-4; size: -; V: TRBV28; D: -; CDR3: CASSWPSDVTGIFQYF; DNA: TGTGCCAGCAGTTGGCCGAGCGATGTGACAGGAATTTTTCAGTACTTC
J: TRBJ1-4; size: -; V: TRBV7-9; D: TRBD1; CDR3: CSSSLGTDNEKLFF; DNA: TGTTCCAGCAGCCTAGGGACAGATAATGAAAAACTGTTTTTT
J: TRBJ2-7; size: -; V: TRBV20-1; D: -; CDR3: CSARPRLEQYF; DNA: TGCAGTGCTAGACCGAGGCTCGAGCAGTACTTC
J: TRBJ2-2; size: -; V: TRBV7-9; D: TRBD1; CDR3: CSSSRTGGTTGELFF; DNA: TGTTCCAGCAGCAGGACAGGGGGGACCACCGGGGAGCTGTTTTTT
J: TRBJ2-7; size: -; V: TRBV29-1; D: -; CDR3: CSVQFSARGSYEQYF; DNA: TGCAGCGTTCAGTTCTCGGCCAGAGGCTCCTACGAGCAGTACTTC
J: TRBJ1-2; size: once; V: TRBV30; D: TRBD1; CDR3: CAWSYSGTGGYTF; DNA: TGTGCCTGGAGTTACAGCGGGACAGGAGGCTACACCTTC
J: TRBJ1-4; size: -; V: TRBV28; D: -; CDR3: CASSNGATNEKLFF; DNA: TGTGCCAGCAGTAACGGTGCAACTAATGAAAAACTGTTTTTT
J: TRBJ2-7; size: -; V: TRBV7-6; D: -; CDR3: CASSQRTAGQYF; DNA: TGTGCCAGCAGCCAGAGGACGGCGGGGCAGTACTTC
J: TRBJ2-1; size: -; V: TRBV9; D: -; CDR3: CASSVGGSVNEQFF; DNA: TGTGCCAGCAGCGTAGGAGGGTCCGTTAATGAGCAGTTCTTC
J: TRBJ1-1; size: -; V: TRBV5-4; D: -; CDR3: CASSPGVMNTEAFF; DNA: TGTGCCAGCAGTCCAGGGGTTATGAACACTGAAGCTTTCTTT
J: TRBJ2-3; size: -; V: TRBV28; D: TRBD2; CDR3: CASSLWGLAGKSTDTQYF; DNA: TGTGCCAGCAGTTTATGGGGACTAGCGGGGAAAAGCACAGATACGCAGTATTTT
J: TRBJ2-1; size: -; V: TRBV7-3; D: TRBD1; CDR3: CASSPQGDNYNEQFF; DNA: TGTGCCAGCAGCCCCCAGGGGGACAACTACAATGAGCAGTTCTTC
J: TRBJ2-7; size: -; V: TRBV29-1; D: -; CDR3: CSVQGPSYEQYF; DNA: TGCAGCGTTCAGGGGCCATCCTACGAGCAGTACTTC
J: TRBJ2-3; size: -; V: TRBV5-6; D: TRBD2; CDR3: CASSRGERERDTQYF; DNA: TGTGCCAGCAGCCGGGGGGAGCGGGAGAGGGATACGCAGTATTTT
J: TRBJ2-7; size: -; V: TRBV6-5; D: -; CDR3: CASSYDGIAEQYF; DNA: TGTGCCAGCAGTTACGACGGGATCGCCGAGCAGTACTTC
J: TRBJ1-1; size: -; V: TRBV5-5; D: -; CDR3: CASSLLARGAAEAFF; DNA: TGTGCCAGCAGCTTGTTAGCAAGGGGCGCCGCCGAAGCTTTCTTT
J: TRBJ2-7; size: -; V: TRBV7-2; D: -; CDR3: CASSLQGYEQYF; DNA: TGTGCCAGCAGCTTACAGGGCTACGAGCAGTACTTC
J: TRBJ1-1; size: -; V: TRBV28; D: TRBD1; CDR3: CASSLWTGVRVSRNTEAFF; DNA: TGTGCCAGCAGTCTCTGGACAGGGGTTCGTGTCAGCCGGAACACTGAAGCTTTCTTT
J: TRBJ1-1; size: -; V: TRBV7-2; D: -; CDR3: CASSLWGGTEAFF; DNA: TGTGCCAGCAGCTTATGGGGAGGCACTGAAGCTTTCTTT
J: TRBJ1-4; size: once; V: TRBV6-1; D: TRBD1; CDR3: CASSGSRQGDGEKLFF; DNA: TGTGCCAGCAGTGGGTCCCGACAGGGGGACGGTGAAAAACTGTTTTTT
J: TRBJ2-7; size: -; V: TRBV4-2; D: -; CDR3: CASSPRRAHEQYF; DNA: TGTGCCAGCAGCCCCAGGAGGGCCCACGAGCAGTACTTC
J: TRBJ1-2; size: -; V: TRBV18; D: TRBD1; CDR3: CASSPTGTGHGYTF; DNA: TGTGCCAGCTCACCGACCGGGACAGGACATGGCTACACCTTC
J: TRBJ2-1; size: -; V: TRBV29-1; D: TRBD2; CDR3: CSVDPVGRSNEQFF; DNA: TGCAGCGTTGATCCGGTCGGGAGGTCCAATGAGCAGTTCTTC
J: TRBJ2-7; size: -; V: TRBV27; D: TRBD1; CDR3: CASSPLGTGPYEQYF; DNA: TGTGCCAGCAGTCCCCTCGGGACAGGGCCCTACGAGCAGTACTTC
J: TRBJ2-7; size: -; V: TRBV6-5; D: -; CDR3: CASSYVSSYEQYF; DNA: TGTGCCAGCAGTTATGTCAGCTCCTACGAGCAGTACTTC
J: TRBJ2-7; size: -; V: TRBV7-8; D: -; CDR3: CASSRDPGNIKHEQYF; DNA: TGTGCCAGCAGCCGCGATCCCGGGAACATTAAACACGAGCAGTACTTC
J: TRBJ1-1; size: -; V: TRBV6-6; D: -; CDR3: CASSYSDRLTEAFF; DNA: TGTGCCAGCAGTTACTCAGACAGGCTCACTGAAGCTTTCTTT
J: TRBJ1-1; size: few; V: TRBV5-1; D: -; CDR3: CASSLQVTNTEAFF; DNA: TGCGCCAGCAGCTTGCAGGTGACGAACACTGAAGCTTTCTTT
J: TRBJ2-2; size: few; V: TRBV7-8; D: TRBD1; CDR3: CASSFQPTGSTGELFF; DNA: TGTGCCAGCAGCTTTCAACCGACAGGGAGCACCGGGGAGCTGTTTTTT
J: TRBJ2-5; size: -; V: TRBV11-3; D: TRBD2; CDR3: CASSLGGLAGGETQYF; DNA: TGTGCCAGCAGCTTAGGAGGACTAGCGGGAGGAGAGACCCAGTACTTC